This T cell receptor (beta chain) was found in a study of T cell responses to AZD1222 COVID-19 vaccine. The study, taken as a whole, reports: Mostly white British, mostly female donors; authors suggested clonal diversity may be underestimated. Repertoire samples came only from after the peak T cell response. Regions left unmutated in variants are reportedly the target of nearly half of spike-specific TCRs. CD4 TCRs associated with vaccination spanned spike, dominating at 160-218 and 743-854.

The CDR3 runs to 13 residues. Germline CDR1 and CDR2: SGHDT and YYEEEE. Trimming removed 4 bases from V and 8 bases from J, with 13 bases in between. A note on this clone: As yet, its antigen is unknown.

Only in-frame clones appear in the TCRdb table, and some are missing; sequencing was by immunoSEQ multiplex PCR. The sample lists 150,000 to 180,000 clones, roughly nine tenths seen once, with more than 5.5% in the top ten. Sequenced material: peripheral blood, taken on day 0 of MenACWY control vaccination. The TCR sequence derives from an adult in good health. V gene TRBV5-6 combines with J gene TRBJ2-4; weak D call: TRBD1 (6 bases). Here the CDR3 DNA reads TGTGCCAGCAGCCAAACGGGACACGACATTCAGTACTTC. Amino acid sequence: CASSQTGHDIQYF.